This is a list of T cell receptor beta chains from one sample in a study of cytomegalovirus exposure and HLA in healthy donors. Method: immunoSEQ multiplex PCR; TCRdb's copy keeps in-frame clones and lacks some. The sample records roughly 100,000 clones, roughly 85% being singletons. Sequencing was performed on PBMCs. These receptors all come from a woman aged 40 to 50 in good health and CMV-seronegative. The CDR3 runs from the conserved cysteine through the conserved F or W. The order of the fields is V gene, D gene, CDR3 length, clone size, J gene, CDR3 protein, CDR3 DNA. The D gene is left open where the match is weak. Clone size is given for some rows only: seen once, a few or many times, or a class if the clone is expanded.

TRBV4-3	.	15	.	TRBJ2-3	CASSQDPTSSDTQYF	TGCGCCAGCAGCCAAGATCCCACTAGCAGCGATACGCAGTATTTT
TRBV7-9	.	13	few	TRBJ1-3	CAGSPRSGNTIYF	TGTGCCGGCTCCCCCCGTTCTGGAAACACCATATATTTT
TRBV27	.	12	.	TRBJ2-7	CASSSYGYEQYF	TGTGCCAGCAGTAGTTACGGCTACGAGCAGTACTTC
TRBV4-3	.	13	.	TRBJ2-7	CASSLGTSYEQYF	TGCGCCAGCAGCCTAGGGACTTCCTACGAGCAGTACTTC
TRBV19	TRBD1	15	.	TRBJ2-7	CASSLGTVETYEQYF	TGTGCCAGTAGCCTCGGGACAGTTGAAACCTACGAGCAGTACTTC
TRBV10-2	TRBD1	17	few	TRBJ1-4	CASSENQGAATNEKLFF	TGCGCCAGCAGTGAGAATCAGGGGGCGGCAACTAATGAAAAACTGTTTTTT
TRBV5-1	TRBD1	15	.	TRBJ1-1	CASSARTGWNTEAFF	TGCGCCAGCAGCGCTCGGACAGGGTGGAACACTGAAGCTTTCTTT
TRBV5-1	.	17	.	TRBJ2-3	CASSLGLRQSPTDTQYF	TGCGCCAGCAGCTTGGGGCTTAGACAGTCCCCTACAGATACGCAGTATTTT
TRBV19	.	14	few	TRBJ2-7	CASSTRGAYYEQYF	TGTGCCAGTAGTACTAGGGGTGCGTACTACGAGCAGTACTTC
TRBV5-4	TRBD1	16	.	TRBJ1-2	CASSLARGTGGSGYTF	TGTGCCAGCAGCTTGGCCCGCGGGACAGGGGGCTCTGGCTACACCTTC
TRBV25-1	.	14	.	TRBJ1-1	CASRGPGVNTEAFF	TGTGCCAGCAGGGGGCCAGGGGTGAACACTGAAGCTTTCTTT
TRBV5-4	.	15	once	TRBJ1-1	CASSADTASFYEAFF	TGCGCCAGCAGCGCGGACACTGCCTCCTTCTATGAAGCTTTCTTT
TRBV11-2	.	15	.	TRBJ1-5	CASSLGGISNQPQHF	TGTGCCAGCAGCTTAGGGGGCATCAGCAATCAGCCCCAGCATTTT
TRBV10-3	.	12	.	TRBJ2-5	CAISESLKTQYF	TGTGCCATCAGTGAGTCACTGAAGACCCAGTACTTC
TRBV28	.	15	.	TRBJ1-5	CASSLPGTTWQPQHF	TGTGCCAGCAGTTTGCCAGGGACAACCTGGCAGCCCCAGCATTTT
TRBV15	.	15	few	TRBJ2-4	CATSRGTSSKNIQYF	TGTGCCACCAGCAGAGGCACATCCTCCAAAAACATTCAGTACTTC
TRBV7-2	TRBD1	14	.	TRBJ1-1	CASSLRQGSTEAFF	TGTGCCAGCAGCTTACGACAGGGGAGCACTGAAGCTTTCTTT
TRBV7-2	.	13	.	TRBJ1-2	CASTPHPRDGYTF	TGTGCCAGCACCCCCCACCCGCGGGATGGCTACACCTTC
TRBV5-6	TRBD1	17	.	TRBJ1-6	CASSGGKGQTDNSPLHF	TGTGCCAGCAGCGGTGGAAAGGGACAGACAGATAATTCACCCCTCCACTTT
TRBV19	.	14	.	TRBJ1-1	CASSIVRRNTEAFF	TGTGCCAGTAGTATTGTGAGAAGGAACACTGAAGCTTTCTTT
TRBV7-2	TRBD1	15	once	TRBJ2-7	CASSADRGISYEQYF	TGTGCCAGCAGCGCGGACAGGGGGATCTCCTACGAGCAGTACTTC
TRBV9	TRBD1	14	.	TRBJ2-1	CASSVGTGDNEQFF	TGTGCCAGCAGCGTGGGCACAGGGGACAATGAGCAGTTCTTC
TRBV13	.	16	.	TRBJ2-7	CASSLGSGTPAYEQYF	TGTGCCAGCAGCTTAGGTAGCGGCACTCCTGCCTACGAGCAGTACTTC
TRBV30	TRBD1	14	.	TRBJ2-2	CAWSGGQGAGELFF	TGTGCCTGGAGCGGGGGACAGGGGGCCGGGGAGCTGTTTTTT
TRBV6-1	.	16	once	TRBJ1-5	CASTEATGESNQPQHF	TGTGCCAGCACCGAAGCGACGGGGGAGAGCAATCAGCCCCAGCATTTT
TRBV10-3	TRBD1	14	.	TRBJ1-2	CAISKGQGDYGYTF	TGTGCCATCAGCAAGGGACAGGGGGATTATGGCTACACCTTC
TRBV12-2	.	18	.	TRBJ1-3	CASRTSGTVSPPGNTIYF	TGTGCAAGTCGGACATCCGGGACAGTTTCGCCTCCTGGAAACACCATATATTTT
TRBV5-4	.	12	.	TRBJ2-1	CASSKQDNEQFF	TGTGCCAGCAGCAAGCAGGATAATGAGCAGTTCTTC
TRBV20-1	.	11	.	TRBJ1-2	CSASRADGYTF	TGCAGTGCGAGCAGGGCTGATGGCTACACCTTC
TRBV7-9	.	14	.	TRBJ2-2	CASRRHTGPGELFF	TGTGCCAGCAGGAGACATACAGGGCCCGGGGAGCTGTTTTTT
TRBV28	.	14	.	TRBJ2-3	CASSLGQAVDTQYF	TGTGCCAGCAGTTTAGGTCAGGCTGTAGATACGCAGTATTTT
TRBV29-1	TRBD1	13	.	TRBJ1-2	CSAPGQGEDGYTF	TGCAGCGCCCCGGGACAGGGAGAGGATGGCTACACCTTC
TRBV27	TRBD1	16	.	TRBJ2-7	CASSTRDSARTYEQYF	TGTGCCAGCAGTACTAGGGACAGCGCAAGGACCTACGAGCAGTACTTC
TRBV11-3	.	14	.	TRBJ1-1	CASSLITGNTEAFF	TGTGCCAGCAGCTTAATTACAGGGAACACTGAAGCTTTCTTT
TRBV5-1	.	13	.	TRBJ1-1	CASSRDMNTEAFF	TGCGCCAGCAGCAGGGACATGAACACTGAAGCTTTCTTT
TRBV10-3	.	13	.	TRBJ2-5	CAISSNVEETQYF	TGTGCCATCAGTTCAAACGTGGAGGAGACCCAGTACTTC
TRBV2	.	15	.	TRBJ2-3	CASRSNFALTDTQYF	TGTGCCAGCAGGAGCAACTTCGCCCTCACAGATACGCAGTATTTT
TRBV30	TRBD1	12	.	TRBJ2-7	CAWSHRGNEQYF	TGTGCCTGGAGCCACAGGGGTAACGAGCAGTACTTC
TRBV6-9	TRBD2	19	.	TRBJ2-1	CASNPPRCLAGARYNEQFF	TGTGCCAGCAACCCACCCCGGTGTCTAGCGGGAGCGAGATACAATGAGCAGTTCTTC
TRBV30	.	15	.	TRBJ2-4	CAWSPPGLAKNIQYF	TGTGCCTGGAGTCCGCCTGGACTAGCCAAAAACATTCAGTACTTC
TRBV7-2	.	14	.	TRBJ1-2	CASSPRTAVYGYTF	TGTGCCAGCAGCCCGCGGACAGCAGTCTATGGCTACACCTTC
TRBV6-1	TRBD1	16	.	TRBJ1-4	CASSGWDRATNEKLFF	TGTGCCAGCAGTGGGTGGGACAGGGCAACTAATGAAAAACTGTTTTTT
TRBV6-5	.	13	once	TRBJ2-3	CASSRGWPDTQYF	TGTGCCAGCAGCCGGGGGTGGCCAGATACGCAGTATTTT
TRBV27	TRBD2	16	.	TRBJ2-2	CASSLSSGTNTGELFF	TGTGCCAGCAGTTTATCTAGCGGGACAAACACCGGGGAGCTGTTTTTT
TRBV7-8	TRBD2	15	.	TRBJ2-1	CASSISGSYYNEQFF	TGTGCCAGCAGCATTAGCGGGAGCTACTACAATGAGCAGTTCTTC
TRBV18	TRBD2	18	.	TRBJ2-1	CASSPSSPGLAELGEQFF	TGTGCCAGCTCACCCTCATCCCCTGGGCTAGCGGAGTTGGGGGAGCAGTTCTTC
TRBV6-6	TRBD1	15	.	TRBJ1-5	CASSYGQGHNQPQHF	TGTGCCAGCAGTTATGGACAGGGACACAATCAGCCCCAGCATTTT
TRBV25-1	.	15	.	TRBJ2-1	CASSLESGSYNEQFF	TGTGCCAGCAGCCTCGAGTCTGGCTCCTACAATGAGCAGTTCTTC